This T cell receptor beta chain was identified in a study of beta chain features in type 1 diabetes. Reverse transcription of all isolated RNA meant that expressed TCRB transcripts were sequenced. This table comes from immunoSEQ multiplex PCR, and its TCRdb copy is limited to in-frame clones, with some not included. Here the sample spans around 600,000 clones, around 12% being singletons. The germline V gene encodes CDR1 SGHRS and CDR2 YFSETQ. The V and J ends lost 0 bases and 3 bases, in that order; junction bases with no gene match: 5. CDR3 size: 16 residues. A few counts support this clone. Its specificity is not known. Additional DNA sequences in this sample encode the identical CDR3. Overall study findings and caveats: In every one of the four CD4+ subsets, TCRB CDR3s were moderately but significantly shorter in Type 1 diabetes patients. High TCR expression in some cells could lead to their over-representation in cDNA sequencing. Naive, central memory and regulatory TCRB repertoires appeared more similar among patients than healthy donors.

Sequencing was carried out using naive CD4+ T cells from blood. V usage is TRBV5-1 and J usage is TRBJ2-2; 7 nucleotides align to TRBD1. This TCR derives from a man aged 25 to 45 with type 1 diabetes. This chain's CDR3 is CASSLGDREDTGELFF. CDR3 nucleotides: TGCGCCAGCAGCTTGGGAGACAGGGAAGACACCGGGGAGCTGTTTTTT. The full variable domain, its missing parts supplied by reference TRBV5-1 and TRBJ2-2, is KAGVTQTPRYLIKTRGQQVTLSCSPISGHRSVSWYQQTPGQGLQFLFEYFSETQRNKGNFPGRFSGRQFSNSRSEMNVSTLELGDSALYLCASSLGDREDTGELFFGEGSRLTVL.